The rows below give T cell receptor beta chains drawn from one sample of a study of blood T cell repertoires in COVID-19. Clones were read by immunoSEQ multiplex PCR, and TCRdb kept only the in-frame ones, dropping some. The sample yields 270,000 or so clones, 85% to 90% seen once. Sequencing input: peripheral blood. The receptor source for this set is a woman aged 30 to 39 with COVID-19, enrolled during active disease. CDR3s include the opening cysteine and the closing phenylalanine or tryptophan. A D gene is named only where the DNA matches it firmly.

j_call d_call v_call cdr3_aa
TRBJ2-7 . TRBV27 CASSWGSEQYF
TRBJ2-7 . TRBV7-9 CASSLVKTAPSYEQYF
TRBJ2-3 . TRBV7-9 CASSQRLLLTDTQYF
TRBJ1-2 TRBD1 TRBV11-2 CASSYDRDLSYGYTF
TRBJ2-4 . TRBV2 CASSEVQRQYF
TRBJ1-5 . TRBV5-6 CASSLWSGWQPQHF
TRBJ2-2 TRBD2 TRBV3-1/TRBV3-2 CASSAGGPNTGELFF
TRBJ1-1 . TRBV20-1 CSADPGAEAFF
TRBJ2-2 TRBD2 TRBV3-1/TRBV3-2 CASSQENLAGVNTGELFF
TRBJ2-5 TRBD1 TRBV10-1 CASSLSRTGEETQYF
TRBJ2-7 . TRBV7-9 CASSLVGRDYEQYF
TRBJ1-1 TRBD1 TRBV30 CAWSRGQGAGMNTEAFF
TRBJ1-6 TRBD1 TRBV12-5 CASGPGTATDSPLHF
TRBJ2-7 TRBD2 TRBV3-1/TRBV3-2 CASSQGGWQYF
TRBJ1-2 . TRBV4-1 CASSRATGTNYGYTF
TRBJ2-7 . TRBV6-1 CASSEQAYEQYF
TRBJ1-2 TRBD1 TRBV5-4 CASSQGGQAHYGYTF
TRBJ1-5 TRBD1 TRBV6-5 CASSYPGTGFDQPQHF
TRBJ2-3 . TRBV10-3 CAISPGIGTDTQYF
TRBJ2-1 . TRBV27 CASSPRGINEQFF
TRBJ1-4 . TRBV5-1 CASSLRGIGEKLFF
TRBJ2-5 . TRBV19 CASTPGQSWETQYF
TRBJ2-7 . TRBV28 CASSSGLQAYEQYF
TRBJ2-3 TRBD2 TRBV6-5 CASSYGLAGLTDTQYF
TRBJ1-6 . TRBV6-1 CASSARQVSSYNSPLHF
TRBJ1-1 . TRBV5-1 CASSLSGGGNTEAFF
TRBJ1-5 TRBD1 TRBV4-1 CASSPGTGSNQPQHF
TRBJ2-3 . TRBV12-3/TRBV12-4 CASSLWGPDTQYF
TRBJ2-7 . TRBV4-1 CASSQGDTYYYEQYF
TRBJ1-1 . TRBV2 CASSENYGRGEAFF
TRBJ1-1 . TRBV7-9 CASSFSLGHTEAFF
TRBJ2-3 . TRBV14 CASSPTRQAYTDTQYF